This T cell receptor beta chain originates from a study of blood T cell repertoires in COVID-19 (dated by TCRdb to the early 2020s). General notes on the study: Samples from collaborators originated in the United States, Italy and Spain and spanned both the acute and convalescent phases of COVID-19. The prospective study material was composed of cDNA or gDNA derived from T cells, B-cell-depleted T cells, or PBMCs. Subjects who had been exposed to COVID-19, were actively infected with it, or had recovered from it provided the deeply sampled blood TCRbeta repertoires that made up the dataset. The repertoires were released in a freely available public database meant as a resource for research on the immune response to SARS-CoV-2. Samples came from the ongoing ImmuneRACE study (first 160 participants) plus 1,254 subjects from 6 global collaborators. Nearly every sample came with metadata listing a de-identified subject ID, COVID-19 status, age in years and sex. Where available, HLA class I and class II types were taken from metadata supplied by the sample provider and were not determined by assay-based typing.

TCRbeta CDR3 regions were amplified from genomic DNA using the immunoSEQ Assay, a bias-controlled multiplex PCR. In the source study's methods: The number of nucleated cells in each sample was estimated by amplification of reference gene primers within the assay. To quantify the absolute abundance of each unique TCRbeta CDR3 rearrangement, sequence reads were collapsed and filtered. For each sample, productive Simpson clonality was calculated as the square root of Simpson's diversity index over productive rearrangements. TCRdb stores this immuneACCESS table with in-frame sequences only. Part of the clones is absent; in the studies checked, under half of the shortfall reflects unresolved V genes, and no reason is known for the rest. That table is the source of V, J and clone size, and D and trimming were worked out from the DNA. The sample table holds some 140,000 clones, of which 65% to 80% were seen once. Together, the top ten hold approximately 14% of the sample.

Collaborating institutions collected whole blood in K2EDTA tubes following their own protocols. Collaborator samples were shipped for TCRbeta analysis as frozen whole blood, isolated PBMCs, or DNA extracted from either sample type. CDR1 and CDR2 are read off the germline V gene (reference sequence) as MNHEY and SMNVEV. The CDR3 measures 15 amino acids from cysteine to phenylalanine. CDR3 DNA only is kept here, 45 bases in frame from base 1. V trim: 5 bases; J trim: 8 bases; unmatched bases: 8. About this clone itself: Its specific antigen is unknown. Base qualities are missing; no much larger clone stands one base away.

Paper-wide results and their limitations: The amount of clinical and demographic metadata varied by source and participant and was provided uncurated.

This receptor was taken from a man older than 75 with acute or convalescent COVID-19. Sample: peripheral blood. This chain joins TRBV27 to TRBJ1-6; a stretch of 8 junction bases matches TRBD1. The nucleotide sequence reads TGTGCCAGCAGTCCTCGACAGGGGATGGATTCACCCCTCCACTTT. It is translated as CASSPRQGMDSPLHF.